What follows are 10 T cell receptor beta chains derived from one specimen sequenced in a study of radiation and T cells in renal cell carcinoma. Treatment described: 15 Gy SBRT to primary tumor, nephrectomy 4 weeks later. This table comes from immunoSEQ multiplex PCR, and its TCRdb copy is limited to in-frame clones, with some not included. The sample holds about 9,200 clones, roughly 55% seen once. Sequencing was performed on tumor tissue, taken from a patient whose treatment included radiotherapy and nephrectomy. All receptors derive from a man aged 55-75 years with renal cell carcinoma.

DNA for the CDR3: TGCGCCAGCAGCCAAGACCTAGGGACATTAAATCAGCCCCAGCATTTT. Amino acid sequence: CASSQDLGTLNQPQHF. The chain links TRBV4-3 to TRBJ1-5; TRBD1 might be the D (6 bases). CDR1 and CDR2 (germline): LGHNA, YSLEER. Trimming pared 0 bases from V and 4 bases from J, leaving 13 bases between. The CDR3 consists of 16 residues.

The chain combines TRBV7-2 with TRBJ2-2; D unclear. This CDR3 has 15 residues. Trimming left V 2 bases short and J 2 bases short, with 9 bases between. Germline-derived CDR1 and CDR2 are SGHTA and FQGNSA. The CDR3 reads CASSLLSRNTGELFF. CDR3 coding DNA: TGTGCCAGCAGCTTACTTTCCAGAAACACCGGGGAGCTGTTTTTT.

This clone was detected a few times. The rearrangement links TRBV9 to TRBJ1-1; 9 nucleotides line up with TRBD1. V shed 0 bases, J shed 3 bases, and the junction held 3 bases outside the gene matches. Germline V gene sequence: CDR1 SGDLS, CDR2 YYNGEE. CDR3 length: 15 residues. CDR3 nucleotides: TGTGCCAGCAGCGTAGTCACAGGGGGCTACACTGAAGCTTTCTTT. Translation gives CASSVVTGGYTEAFF.

This chain connects TRBV2 to TRBJ2-2; 7 nucleotides match TRBD2. The trim removed 4 bases at V and 5 bases at J, leaving 13 bases unmatched. CDR3 length: 17 amino acids. CDR1 and CDR2 (germline): SNHLY, FYNNEI. This CDR3 reads CASSGSLAALRTGELFF. The CDR3 bases are TGTGCCAGCAGTGGTTCTCTAGCGGCCTTGAGGACCGGGGAGCTGTTTTTT.

The rearrangement links TRBV7-3 to TRBJ1-1; the D gene is possibly TRBD1 (5 bases). V lost 1 base, J lost 4 bases, and 10 bases lay in between. Per the germline V gene, CDR1 is SGHTA and CDR2 is FQGTGA. CDR3 length: 14 residues. The CDR3, as DNA: TGTGCCAGCAGCTTAATGGGGCCTGGCACTGAAGCTTTCTTT. Translated, it gives CASSLMGPGTEAFF.

This clone is a singleton in its sample. The CDR3 DNA is TGCGCCAGCAGCTTGGGGCACCTCACAGATACGCAGTATTTT. Its translation is CASSLGHLTDTQYF. The chain combines TRBV5-1 with TRBJ2-3; D is undetermined. Germline V gives CDR1 SGHRS, CDR2 YFSETQ. The V and J ends lost 0 bases and 2 bases respectively, with 7 bases between them. This CDR3 region has 14 residues.

The chain uses TRBV6-5 and TRBJ1-4, with 9 bases matching TRBD1. With 6 bases clipped from V and 8 bases from J, the junction kept 10 bases outside the gene matches. Looked up from germline, CDR1 is MNHEY and CDR2 is SVGAGI. The CDR3 has 15 amino acids. The CDR3, as DNA: TGTGCCAGCAGCGACCGGGACAGGGCAGGGGAAAAACTGTTTTTT. Protein product: CASSDRDRAGEKLFF.

This chain links TRBV5-1 with TRBJ2-7; no clear D. This CDR3 contains 15 residues. Per the germline V gene, CDR1 is SGHRS and CDR2 is YFSETQ. V lost 4 bases and J 6 bases, leaving 20 bases between the germline ends. CDR3 coding DNA: TGCGCCAGCAGCCCCCGTGAAGACCGAAGTTCCGAGCAGTACTTC. Translating it yields CASSPREDRSSEQYF.

V is TRBV28 and J is TRBJ2-6; D is perhaps TRBD1 (6 bases). This CDR3 has 17 residues. The V and J ends lost 3 bases and 0 bases respectively, with 12 bases between them. CDR1 and CDR2 from the germline V gene are MDHEN and SYDVKM. CDR3 residues: CASSLVGTYSGANVLTF. The CDR3 coding sequence is TGTGCCAGCAGTTTGGTCGGGACATACTCTGGGGCCAACGTCCTGACTTTC.

This clone has a handful of counts. The chain uses TRBV28 and TRBJ1-4; TRBD1 is a possible D gene (5 bases). V lost 0 bases and J lost 7, with 9 bases in between. CDR3 length: 14 residues. Germline CDR1 MDHEN, CDR2 SYDVKM. The CDR3 reads CASSLWGESEKLFF. CDR3 in DNA: TGTGCCAGCAGTTTATGGGGGGAGAGTGAAAAACTGTTTTTT.